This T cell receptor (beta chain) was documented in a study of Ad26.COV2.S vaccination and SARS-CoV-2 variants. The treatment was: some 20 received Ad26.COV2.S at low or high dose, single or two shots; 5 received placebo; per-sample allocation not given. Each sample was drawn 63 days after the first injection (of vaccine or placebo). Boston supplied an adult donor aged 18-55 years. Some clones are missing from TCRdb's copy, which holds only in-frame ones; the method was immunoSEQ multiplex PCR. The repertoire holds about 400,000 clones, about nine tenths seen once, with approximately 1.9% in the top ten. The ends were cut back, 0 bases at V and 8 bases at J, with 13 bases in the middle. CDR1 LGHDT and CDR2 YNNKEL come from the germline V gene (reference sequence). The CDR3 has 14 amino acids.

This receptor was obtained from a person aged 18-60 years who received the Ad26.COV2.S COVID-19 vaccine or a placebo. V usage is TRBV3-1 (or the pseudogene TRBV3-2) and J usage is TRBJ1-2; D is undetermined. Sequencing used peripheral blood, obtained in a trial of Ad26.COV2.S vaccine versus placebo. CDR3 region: CASSQDLHGEGYTF. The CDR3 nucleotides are TGTGCCAGCAGCCAAGATCTCCATGGGGAGGGCTACACCTTC.